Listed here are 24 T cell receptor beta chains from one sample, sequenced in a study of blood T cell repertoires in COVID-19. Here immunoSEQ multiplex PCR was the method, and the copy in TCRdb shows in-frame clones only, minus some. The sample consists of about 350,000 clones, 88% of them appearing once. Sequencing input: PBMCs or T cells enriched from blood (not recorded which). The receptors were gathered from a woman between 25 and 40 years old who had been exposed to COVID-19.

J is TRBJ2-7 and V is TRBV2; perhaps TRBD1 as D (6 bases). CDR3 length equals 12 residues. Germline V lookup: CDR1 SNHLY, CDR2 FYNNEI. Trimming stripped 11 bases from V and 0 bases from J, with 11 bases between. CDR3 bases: TGTGCCTCACACAGGGCCTCCTACGAGCAGTACTTC. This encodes CASHRASYEQYF.

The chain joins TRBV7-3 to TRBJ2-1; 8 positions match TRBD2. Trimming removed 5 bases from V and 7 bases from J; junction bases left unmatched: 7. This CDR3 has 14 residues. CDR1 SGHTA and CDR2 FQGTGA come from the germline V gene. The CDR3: CASSARTSLNEQFF. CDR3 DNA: TGTGCCAGCAGCGCACGGACTAGCTTAAATGAGCAGTTCTTC.

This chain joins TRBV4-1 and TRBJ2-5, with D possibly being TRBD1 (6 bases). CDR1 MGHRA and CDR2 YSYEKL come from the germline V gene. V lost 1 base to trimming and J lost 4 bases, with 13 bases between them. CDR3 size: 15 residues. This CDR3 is CASSQGAGDGETQYF. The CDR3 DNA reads TGCGCCAGCAGCCAAGGGGCAGGGGATGGAGAGACCCAGTACTTC.

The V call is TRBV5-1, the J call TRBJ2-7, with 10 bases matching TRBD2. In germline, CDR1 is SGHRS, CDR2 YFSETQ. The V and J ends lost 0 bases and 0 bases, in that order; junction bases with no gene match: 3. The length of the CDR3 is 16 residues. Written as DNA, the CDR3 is TGCGCCAGCAGCTTGGGCCTAGCGGGGGCCTCCTACGAGCAGTACTTC. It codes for CASSLGLAGASYEQYF.

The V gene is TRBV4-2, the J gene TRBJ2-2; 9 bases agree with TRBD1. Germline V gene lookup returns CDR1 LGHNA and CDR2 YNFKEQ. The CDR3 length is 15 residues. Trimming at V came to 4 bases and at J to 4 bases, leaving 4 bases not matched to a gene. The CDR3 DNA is TGTGCCAGCAGCCCACAGGGGGCGGGCACCGGGGAGCTGTTTTTT. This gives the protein CASSPQGAGTGELFF.

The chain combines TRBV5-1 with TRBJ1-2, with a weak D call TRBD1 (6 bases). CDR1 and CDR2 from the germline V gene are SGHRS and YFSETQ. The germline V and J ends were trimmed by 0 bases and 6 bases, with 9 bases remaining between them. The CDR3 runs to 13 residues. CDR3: CASSLDRANGYTF. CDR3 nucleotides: TGCGCCAGCAGCTTGGACAGGGCTAATGGCTACACCTTC.

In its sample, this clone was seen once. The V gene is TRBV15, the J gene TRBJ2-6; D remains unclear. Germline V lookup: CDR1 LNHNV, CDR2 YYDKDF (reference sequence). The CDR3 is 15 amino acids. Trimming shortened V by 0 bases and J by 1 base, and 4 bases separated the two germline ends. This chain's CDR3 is CATSRDRSGANVLTF. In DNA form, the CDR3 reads TGTGCCACCAGCAGAGATAGATCTGGGGCCAACGTCCTGACTTTC.

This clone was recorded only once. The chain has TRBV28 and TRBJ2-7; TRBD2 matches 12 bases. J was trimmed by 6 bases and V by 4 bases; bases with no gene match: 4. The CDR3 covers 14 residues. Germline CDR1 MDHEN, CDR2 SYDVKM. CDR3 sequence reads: CASSSASGRAEQYF. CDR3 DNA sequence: TGTGCCAGCAGTTCGGCTAGCGGGAGGGCCGAGCAGTACTTC.

The CDR3 DNA reads as TGTGCCAGCAGCCTACAGGGGGCTGGGGCCAACGTCCTGACTTTC. It is translated as CASSLQGAGANVLTF. V and J are TRBV11-1 and TRBJ2-6, with 8 bases aligning to TRBD1. The CDR3 contains 15 residues. V gave up 5 bases and J gave up 2 bases; unmatched junction bases: 2. Looked up from germline, CDR1 is SGHAT and CDR2 is FQDESV (reference sequence).

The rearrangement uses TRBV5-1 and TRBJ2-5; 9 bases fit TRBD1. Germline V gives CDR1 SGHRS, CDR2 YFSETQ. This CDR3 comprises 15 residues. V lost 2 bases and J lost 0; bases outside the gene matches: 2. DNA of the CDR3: TGCGCCAGCAGCTTCGGGGACAGGGACCAAGAGACCCAGTACTTC. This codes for CASSFGDRDQETQYF.

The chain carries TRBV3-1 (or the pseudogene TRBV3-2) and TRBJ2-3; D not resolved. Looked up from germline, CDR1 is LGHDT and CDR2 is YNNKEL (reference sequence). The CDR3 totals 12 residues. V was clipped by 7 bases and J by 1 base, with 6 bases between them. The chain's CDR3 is CASTRGTDTQYF. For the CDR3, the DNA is TGTGCCAGCACCCGAGGCACAGATACGCAGTATTTT.

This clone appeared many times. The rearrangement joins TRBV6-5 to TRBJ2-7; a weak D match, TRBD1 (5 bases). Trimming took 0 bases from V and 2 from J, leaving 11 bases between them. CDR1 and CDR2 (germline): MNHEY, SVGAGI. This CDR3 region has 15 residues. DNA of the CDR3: TGTGCCAGCAGTTACTCGTTAGACAGCGCCTACGAGCAGTACTTC. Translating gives CASSYSLDSAYEQYF.

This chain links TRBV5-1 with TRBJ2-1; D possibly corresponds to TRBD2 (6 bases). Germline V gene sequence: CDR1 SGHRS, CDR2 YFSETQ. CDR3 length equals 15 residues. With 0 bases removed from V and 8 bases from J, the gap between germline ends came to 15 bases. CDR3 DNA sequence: TGCGCCAGCAGCTTGGACAGGAGGGCCAGGGATGAGCAGTTCTTC. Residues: CASSLDRRARDEQFF.

CDR3 coding DNA: TGTGCCAGCAGTCTATATGGGGGCTCCACCGGGGAGCTGTTTTTT. Protein product: CASSLYGGSTGELFF. This chain joins TRBV28 and TRBJ2-2, with a weak D call TRBD1 (6 bases). The CDR3 has 15 amino acids. V was clipped by 5 bases and J by 4 bases, with 14 bases between them. Germline values: CDR1 MDHEN, CDR2 SYDVKM.

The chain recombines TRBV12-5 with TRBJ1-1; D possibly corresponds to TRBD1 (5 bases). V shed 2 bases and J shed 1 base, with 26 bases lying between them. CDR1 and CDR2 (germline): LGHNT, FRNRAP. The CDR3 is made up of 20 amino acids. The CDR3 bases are TGTGCTAGTGGTTTGAATACTTGGAGAGGCGGGGACGGGCGGAACACTGAAGCTTTCTTT. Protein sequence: CASGLNTWRGGDGRNTEAFF.

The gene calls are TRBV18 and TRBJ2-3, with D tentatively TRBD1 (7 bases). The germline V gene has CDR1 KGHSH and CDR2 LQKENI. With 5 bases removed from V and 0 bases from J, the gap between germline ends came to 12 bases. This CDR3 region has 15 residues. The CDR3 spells CASSAQGTSTDTQYF. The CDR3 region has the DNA TGTGCCAGCTCAGCACAGGGGACTAGCACAGATACGCAGTATTTT.

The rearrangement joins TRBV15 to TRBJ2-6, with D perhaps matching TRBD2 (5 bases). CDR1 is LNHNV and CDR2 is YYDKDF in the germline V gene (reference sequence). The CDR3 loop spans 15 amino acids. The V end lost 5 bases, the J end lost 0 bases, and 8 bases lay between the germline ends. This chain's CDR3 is CATSFEGSGANVLTF. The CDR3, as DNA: TGTGCCACCAGCTTTGAGGGCTCTGGGGCCAACGTCCTGACTTTC.

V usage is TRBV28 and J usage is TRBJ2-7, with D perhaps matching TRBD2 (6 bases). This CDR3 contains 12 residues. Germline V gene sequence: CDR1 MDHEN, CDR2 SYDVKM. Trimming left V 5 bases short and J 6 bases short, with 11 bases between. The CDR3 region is CASSPMGGEQYF. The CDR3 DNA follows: TGTGCCAGCAGTCCCATGGGGGGCGAGCAGTACTTC.

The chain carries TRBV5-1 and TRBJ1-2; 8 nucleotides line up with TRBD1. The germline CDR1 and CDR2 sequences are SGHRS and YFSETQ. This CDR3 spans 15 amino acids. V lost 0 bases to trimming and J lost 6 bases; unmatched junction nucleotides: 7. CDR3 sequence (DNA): TGCGCCAGCAGCTTGGCTCCGGGACAGGTGGATGGCTACACCTTC. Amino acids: CASSLAPGQVDGYTF.

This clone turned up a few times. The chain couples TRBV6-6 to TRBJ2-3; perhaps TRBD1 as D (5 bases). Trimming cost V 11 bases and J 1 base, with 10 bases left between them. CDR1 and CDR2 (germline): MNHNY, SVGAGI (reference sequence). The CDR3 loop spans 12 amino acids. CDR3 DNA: TGTGCCGTCGCCAGGGGCACAGATACGCAGTATTTT. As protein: CAVARGTDTQYF.

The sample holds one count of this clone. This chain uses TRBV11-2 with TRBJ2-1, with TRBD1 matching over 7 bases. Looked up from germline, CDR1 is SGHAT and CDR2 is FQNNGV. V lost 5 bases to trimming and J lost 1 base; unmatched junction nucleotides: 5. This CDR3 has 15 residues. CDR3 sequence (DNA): TGTGCCAGCAGCGAACGACAGGGTTCCTACAATGAGCAGTTCTTC. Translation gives CASSERQGSYNEQFF.

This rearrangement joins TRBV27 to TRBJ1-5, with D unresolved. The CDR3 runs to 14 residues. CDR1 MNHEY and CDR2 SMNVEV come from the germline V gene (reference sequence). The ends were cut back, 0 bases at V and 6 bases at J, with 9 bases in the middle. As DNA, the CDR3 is TGTGCCAGCAGTTTATCCCGCCGGAGTCAGCCCCAGCATTTT. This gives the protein CASSLSRRSQPQHF.

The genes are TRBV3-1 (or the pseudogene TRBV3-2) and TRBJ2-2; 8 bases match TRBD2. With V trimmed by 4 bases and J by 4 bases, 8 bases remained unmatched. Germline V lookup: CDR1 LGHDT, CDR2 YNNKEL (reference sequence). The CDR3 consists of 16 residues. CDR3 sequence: CASSRRTSQATGELFF. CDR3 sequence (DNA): TGTGCCAGCAGCCGCCGGACTAGCCAGGCCACCGGGGAGCTGTTTTTT.

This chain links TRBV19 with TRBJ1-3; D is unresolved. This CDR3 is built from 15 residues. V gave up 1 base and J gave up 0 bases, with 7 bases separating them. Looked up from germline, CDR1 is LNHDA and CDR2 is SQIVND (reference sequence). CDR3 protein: CASSIGQGSGNTIYF. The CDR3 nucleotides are TGTGCCAGTAGTATAGGACAAGGCTCTGGAAACACCATATATTTT.